These T cell receptor beta chains were read from a single sample in a study of T cells in Graves' hyperthyroidism and ophthalmopathy. Each CDR3 protein gets one entry after TCRdb re-called the multiplex PCR reads with MiXCR. The data contain fewer than 350,000 distinct CDR3 sequences, roughly 13% of them seen just once; the ten biggest clones take up 7.9%. What was sequenced was blood. The receptors derive from a woman aged 40-49 years with Graves' hyperthyroidism. CDR3s include the opening cysteine and the closing phenylalanine or tryptophan. The D gene is left open where the match is weak. The size entry is marked missing in some rows and otherwise reads once, few, many or a size class.

j_gene,v_gene,abundance,d_gene,len,CDR3aa,CDR3nt
TRBJ2-7,TRBV9,.,TRBD2,16,CASSLGRADNSYEQYF,TGTGCCAGCAGCCTCGGGAGGGCCGATAACTCCTACGAGCAGTACTTC
TRBJ1-5,TRBV6-5,few,.,15,CASSYTSPPIQPQHF,TGTGCCAGCAGTTATACATCGCCCCCCATTCAGCCCCAGCATTTT
TRBJ1-1,TRBV6-6,many,.,15,CASSYENQGNTEAFF,TGTGCCAGCAGTTACGAGAACCAGGGGAACACTGAAGCTTTCTTT
TRBJ1-1,TRBV20-1,.,.,13,CSARDWARTEAFF,TGCAGTGCTAGAGATTGGGCCCGGACTGAAGCTTTCTTT
TRBJ2-7,TRBV20-1,.,.,11,CSAITLYEQYF,TGCAGTGCTATAACACTGTACGAGCAGTACTTC
TRBJ2-3,TRBV24-1,few,.,14,CATSDFYRSDTQYF,TGTGCCACCAGTGATTTTTACCGGTCAGATACGCAGTATTTT
TRBJ1-4,TRBV30,.,.,14,CAWSNTGVFEKLFF,TGTGCCTGGTCTAACACGGGGGTCTTTGAAAAACTGTTTTTT
TRBJ1-1,TRBV7-3,many,.,13,CASSRDVNTEAFF,TGTGCCAGCAGCAGGGACGTGAACACTGAAGCTTTCTTT
TRBJ2-1,TRBV20-1,few,TRBD1,12,CSARQGGNEQFF,TGCAGTGCTCGACAGGGCGGCAATGAGCAGTTCTTC
TRBJ1-2,TRBV9,many,TRBD1,15,CASSVAPQGAYGYTF,TGTGCCAGCAGCGTAGCCCCTCAGGGGGCGTATGGCTACACCTTC
TRBJ1-6,TRBV27,many,TRBD1,15,CASSDRDSVNSPLHF,TGTGCCAGCAGTGACCGGGACAGCGTTAATTCACCCCTCCACTTT
TRBJ2-3,TRBV11-2,many,TRBD1,16,CASSTRTGMGADTQYF,TGTGCCAGCAGCACCCGGACAGGGATGGGGGCAGATACGCAGTATTTT
TRBJ2-1,TRBV27,many,TRBD2,16,CASSLGSGRAVNEQFF,TGTGCCAGCAGTTTGGGTAGCGGGAGGGCCGTTAATGAGCAGTTCTTC
TRBJ1-6,TRBV6-6,few,TRBD1,15,CASSYSKGAQSPLHF,TGTGCCAGCAGTTACTCTAAGGGGGCGCAGTCACCCCTCCACTTT
TRBJ2-3,TRBV18,many,TRBD1,14,CASSPTGFGDTQYF,TGTGCCAGCTCACCGACAGGGTTCGGAGATACGCAGTATTTT
TRBJ2-7,TRBV29-1,.,TRBD2,15,CSARGSGTSTYEQYF,TGCAGCGCCCGGGGAAGCGGGACCTCTACCTACGAGCAGTACTTC
TRBJ1-5,TRBV11-2,few,.,14,CASSAGSRYQPQHF,TGTGCCAGCAGCGCCGGGAGCCGGTATCAGCCCCAGCATTTT
TRBJ1-3,TRBV19,.,.,17,CASSTPRAGADGNTIYF,TGTGCCAGTAGTACTCCCCGGGCAGGGGCGGACGGAAACACCATATATTTT
TRBJ2-2,TRBV5-1,few,TRBD1,15,CASSQGAMNTGELFF,TGCGCCAGCAGTCAGGGGGCGATGAACACCGGGGAGCTGTTTTTT
TRBJ1-1,TRBV24-1,many,TRBD1,19,CATSEGNTGGEAVNTEAFF,TGTGCCACCAGTGAGGGGAATACAGGGGGCGAGGCCGTGAACACTGAAGCTTTCTTT
TRBJ1-6,TRBV28,many,.,14,CASLTGGGGSPLHF,TGTGCCAGCTTGACCGGAGGGGGTGGTTCACCCCTCCACTTT
TRBJ1-4,TRBV10-3,few,.,17,CAISEEPGRREGEKLFF,TGTGCCATCAGTGAGGAACCCGGGAGAAGGGAGGGGGAAAAACTGTTTTTT
TRBJ2-1,TRBV28,few,.,14,CASSTLGTGEGEFF,TGTGCCAGCAGCACGTTGGGGACGGGAGAGGGGGAGTTCTTC